Presented here are 13 T cell receptor beta chains from one specimen sequenced in a study of blood T cell repertoires in COVID-19. Measured with immunoSEQ multiplex PCR; TCRdb has only the in-frame clones, and not every one. The sample contains tens of thousands of clones, 89% of which appear only once. Sequencing input: peripheral blood. The receptor source for this set is a woman aged 55-75 years with COVID-19, enrolled during active disease.

The sample holds a few counts of this clone. The identical CDR3 is also encoded by other nucleotide sequences in the sample. This chain uses TRBV5-8 with TRBJ1-5, with 7 bases lining up with TRBD1. Germline CDR1 is SGHTS and CDR2 is YDEGEE. V lost 0 bases and J lost 6; bases outside the gene matches: 3. CDR3 length equals 14 residues. In DNA form, the CDR3 reads TGTGCCAGCAGCTTGGGACAGGGAGGTCAGCCCCAGCATTTT. This translates into CASSLGQGGQPQHF.

The rearrangement links TRBV6-5 to TRBJ1-2, with TRBD1 as a possible D gene (5 bases). V dropped 5 bases and J dropped 3 bases, with 13 bases sitting between them. CDR3 length: 14 residues. Germline CDR1 and CDR2: MNHEY and SVGAGI. The CDR3 coding sequence is TGTGCCAGCAGTCCAAGTGGGGCCTACTATGGCTACACCTTC. Protein: CASSPSGAYYGYTF.

The chain couples TRBV19 to TRBJ2-4; D possibly corresponds to TRBD2 (6 bases). V lost 7 bases and J 4 bases, leaving 14 bases between the germline ends. Per the germline V gene, CDR1 is LNHDA and CDR2 is SQIVND (reference sequence). There are 14 residues in the CDR3. CDR3 DNA sequence: TGTGCCAGTATCTCACCGGGAGAAAAAAACATTCAGTACTTC. Residues: CASISPGEKNIQYF.

J is TRBJ2-5 and V is TRBV7-9, with 8 bases identical to TRBD1. The CDR3 spans 15 residues. Germline V gives CDR1 SEHNR, CDR2 FQNEAQ (reference sequence). With V trimmed by 2 bases and J by 5 bases, 7 bases remained unmatched. The CDR3 region has the DNA TGTGCCAGCAGCTTATTCCAGGGGGCCAGGGAGACCCAGTACTTC. Translating gives CASSLFQGARETQYF.

This clone occurred once. The chain links TRBV5-6 to TRBJ1-1, with 8 bases matching TRBD1. The CDR3 runs to 15 residues. The V gene's germline CDR1 is SGHDT and CDR2 YYEEEE. J lost 1 base, V lost 4 bases, and 6 bases had no gene match. CDR3 coding DNA: TGTGCCAGCAGCCCACGAGACAGGGGGAACACTGAAGCTTTCTTT. As protein: CASSPRDRGNTEAFF.

This clone was seen more than once but under ten times. V is TRBV25-1 and J is TRBJ1-2, with TRBD1 matching 9 bases. Germline V lookup: CDR1 MGHDK, CDR2 SYGVNS. Germline trimming cut 6 bases from V and 6 bases from J; bases unmatched to any gene: 5. The CDR3 covers 13 residues. The CDR3 region is CASRLGQGHGYTF. The CDR3 DNA follows: TGTGCCAGCAGGTTGGGACAGGGACATGGCTACACCTTC.

This chain uses TRBV7-2 with TRBJ2-7, with TRBD2 matching 8 bases. The V and J ends lost 5 bases and 4 bases, in that order; junction bases with no gene match: 4. The CDR3 covers 13 residues. Germline V gene data show CDR1 as SGHTA and CDR2 as FQGNSA. The CDR3 here is CASSPGGGYEQYF. CDR3 DNA sequence: TGTGCCAGCAGCCCGGGCGGGGGGTACGAGCAGTACTTC.

The chain is built from TRBV25-1 and TRBJ2-1, with 8 bases identical to TRBD2. This CDR3 contains 15 residues. CDR1 MGHDK and CDR2 SYGVNS come from the germline V gene. J gave up 0 bases and V 6 bases, and 4 bases lay outside the gene matches. CDR3 in amino acids: CASRTSASSYNEQFF. CDR3 nucleotides: TGTGCCAGCAGGACTAGCGCTAGCTCCTACAATGAGCAGTTCTTC.

The chain uses TRBV30 and TRBJ1-2, with D hard to call. V was trimmed by 0 bases and J by 0 bases, leaving 20 bases between them. The germline CDR1 and CDR2 sequences are GTSNPN and SVGIG (reference sequence). The CDR3 contains 18 residues. CDR3 sequence: CAWSVLGWRASPNYGYTF. The CDR3 nucleotides read TGTGCCTGGAGTGTACTCGGGTGGCGAGCGTCGCCTAACTATGGCTACACCTTC. The entire variable domain, with the rest obtained from reference TRBV30 and TRBJ1-2, is as follows: SQTIHQWPATLVQPVGSPLSLECTVEGTSNPNLYWYRQAAGRGLQLLFYSVGIGQISSEVPQNLSASRPQDRQFILSSKKLLLSDSGFYLCAWSVLGWRASPNYGYTFGSGTRLTVV.

The V and J genes are TRBV28 and TRBJ2-2; 10 positions agree with TRBD1. Germline CDR1 is MDHEN and CDR2 is SYDVKM. V was clipped by 3 bases and J by 1 base; unmatched bases: 5. The CDR3 is 17 residues long. CDR3 coding DNA: TGTGCCAGCAGTTTCCGGGACAGGGGCATGAACACCGGGGAGCTGTTTTTT. Its translation is CASSFRDRGMNTGELFF.

This clone was observed a single time. V is TRBV2 and J is TRBJ1-5, with D unresolved. This CDR3 comprises 13 residues. Trimming removed 3 bases at V and 4 bases at J, with 7 bases between. Germline V gene data show CDR1 as SNHLY and CDR2 as FYNNEI. Here the CDR3 reads CASSETRNQPQHF. The CDR3, as DNA: TGTGCCAGCAGTGAGACAAGAAATCAGCCCCAGCATTTT.

The chain uses TRBV30 and TRBJ1-2, with 7 bases fitting TRBD1. Germline V gene lookup returns CDR1 GTSNPN and CDR2 SVGIG (reference sequence). V dropped 2 bases and J dropped 9; count of bases not matched to a gene: 9. The length of the CDR3 is 13 residues. The CDR3 sequence: CAWSRDSGGSYTF. The CDR3 DNA reads TGTGCCTGGAGTCGGGACAGTGGGGGCAGCTACACCTTC.

V gene TRBV2 combines with J gene TRBJ1-5, with TRBD1 matching over 8 bases. The CDR3 totals 15 residues. Trimming at V came to 7 bases and at J to 4 bases, leaving 9 bases not matched to a gene. Germline V CDR1 and CDR2: SNHLY, FYNNEI. CDR3 in amino acids: CASTQGGGGNQPQHF. The CDR3 DNA reads TGTGCCAGCACACAGGGGGGTGGTGGTAATCAGCCCCAGCATTTT.